This TCR beta chain was sequenced for a study of graft-versus-host responses after intestinal transplantation. CDR3 length equals 17 residues. Germline V gene lookup returns CDR1 LNHNV and CDR2 YYDKDF (reference sequence). Unmatched junction bases numbered 13, after V lost 0 bases and J lost 8 bases. Study conclusions and caveats: Detection of GvH clones occurred in recipient marrow, and some had their first appearance in ileum or blood.

With respect to this clone: Its antigen is still unknown.

Only in-frame clones appear in the TCRdb table, and some are missing; sequencing was by immunoSEQ multiplex PCR. The sample consists of around 67,000 clones, 85% to 90% of them appearing once. Here the sequenced sample was unstimulated CD8+ T cells sorted from spleen or lymph node cells, taken before transplant. The rearrangement joins TRBV15 to TRBJ2-3; 8 bases are a match to TRBD2. The TCR comes from a human donor who was the organ donor for an intestinal transplant. CDR3 coding DNA: TGTGCCACCAGCAGAGATCGGGATAGCGGGGCCAAAATTACGCAGTATTTT. This encodes CATSRDRDSGAKITQYF.